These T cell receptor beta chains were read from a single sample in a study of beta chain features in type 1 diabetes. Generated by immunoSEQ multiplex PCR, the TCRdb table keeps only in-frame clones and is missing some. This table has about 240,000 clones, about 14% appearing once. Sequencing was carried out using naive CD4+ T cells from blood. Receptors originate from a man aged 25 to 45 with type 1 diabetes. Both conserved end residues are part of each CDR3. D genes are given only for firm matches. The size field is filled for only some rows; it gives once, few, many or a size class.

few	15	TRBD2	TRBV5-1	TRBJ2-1	TGCGCCAGCAGCTTGGCCTCTAGCGGGATCAATGAGCAGTTCTTC	CASSLASSGINEQFF
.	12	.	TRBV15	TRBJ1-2	TGTGCCACCAGCAGAGGCGAGGGTGGCTATACCTTC	CATSRGEGGYTF
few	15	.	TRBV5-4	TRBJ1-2	TGTGCCAGCAGCTTGGCTCACAGGGTGGGCGGAGGCTACACCTTC	CASSLAHRVGGGYTF
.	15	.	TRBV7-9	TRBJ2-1	TGTGCCAGCAGCTTGTTCGGTAGCTCCTACAATGAGCAGTTCTTC	CASSLFGSSYNEQFF
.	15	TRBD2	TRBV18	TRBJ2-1	TGTGCCAGCTCAAACGAAGCGGGACCATACAATGAGCAGTTCTTC	CASSNEAGPYNEQFF
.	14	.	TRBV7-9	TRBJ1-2	TGTGCCAGCAGCCAAGCGGGGGCTAACTATGGCTACACCTTC	CASSQAGANYGYTF
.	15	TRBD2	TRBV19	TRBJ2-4	TGTGCCAGTAGTTCTCAGCGGGAGGGCCGGGACATTCAGTACTTC	CASSSQREGRDIQYF
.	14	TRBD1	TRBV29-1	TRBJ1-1	TGCAGCGTTGCCCAACAGGGGACGAACACTGAAGCTTTCTTT	CSVAQQGTNTEAFF
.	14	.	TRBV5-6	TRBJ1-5	TGTGCCAGCAGCAGGAGGACAGTGAATCAGCCCCAGCATTTT	CASSRRTVNQPQHF
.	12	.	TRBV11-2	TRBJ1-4	TGTGCCAGCAGCTCCCAGGGAGAAAAACTGTTTTTT	CASSSQGEKLFF
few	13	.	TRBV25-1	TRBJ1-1	TGTGCCAGCAGTGCCTCTGGGCCCACTGAAGCTTTCTTT	CASSASGPTEAFF
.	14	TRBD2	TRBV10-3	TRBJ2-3	TGTGCCATCAGTGGCCGGGAGGCTTTGGATACGCAGTATTTT	CAISGREALDTQYF
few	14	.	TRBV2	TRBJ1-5	TGTGCCAGCAGGATGGAGAATAGCAATCAGCCCCAGCATTTT	CASRMENSNQPQHF
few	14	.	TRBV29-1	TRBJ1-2	TGCAGCGTTGAAGATCCACAGTATAACTATGGCTACACCTTC	CSVEDPQYNYGYTF
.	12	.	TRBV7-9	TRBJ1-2	TGTGCCAGCAGCTTGTTGACGCAGGTTTGGACCTTC	CASSLLTQVWTF
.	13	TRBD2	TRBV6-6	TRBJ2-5	TGTGCCAGCAGACTAGCGGGAGCAGAGACCCAGTACTTC	CASRLAGAETQYF
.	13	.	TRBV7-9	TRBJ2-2	TGTGCCAGCAGTACAGGGAACACCGGGGAGCTGTTTTTT	CASSTGNTGELFF
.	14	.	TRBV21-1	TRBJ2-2	TGTGCCAGGCCGACTAGCGGGAAAGGCGGGGAGCTGTTTTTT	CARPTSGKGGELFF
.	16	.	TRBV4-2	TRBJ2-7	TGTGCCAGCAGCCAAGATTCCCAGCGGGCCCACTACGAGCAGTACTTC	CASSQDSQRAHYEQYF
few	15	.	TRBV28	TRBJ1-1	TGTGCCAGCAGCCTCGGGGGGCGCGGGAACACTGAAGCTTTCTTT	CASSLGGRGNTEAFF
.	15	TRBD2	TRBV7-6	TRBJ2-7	TGTGCCAGCAGCCGTACTAGCGGGGGCTCCTACGAGCAGTACTTC	CASSRTSGGSYEQYF
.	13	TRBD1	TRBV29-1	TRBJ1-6	TGCAGCGTTGGCGGGACAGGGAATTCACCCCTCCACTTT	CSVGGTGNSPLHF
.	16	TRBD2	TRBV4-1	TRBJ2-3	TGCGCCAGCAGCCAAGGGCTTAGCGGGAACACAGATACGCAGTATTTT	CASSQGLSGNTDTQYF
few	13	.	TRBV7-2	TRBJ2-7	TGTGCCAGCAGACCAACAGGGATGGGGGAGCAGTACTTC	CASRPTGMGEQYF
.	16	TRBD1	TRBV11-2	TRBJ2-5	TGTGCCAGCAGCTTAGGGGCCGGACAGGGGCAAGAGACCCAGTACTTC	CASSLGAGQGQETQYF
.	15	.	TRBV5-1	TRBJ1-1	TGCGCCAGCGGAACGGGAAACCTTAATTCGCCTGAAGCTTTCTTT	CASGTGNLNSPEAFF
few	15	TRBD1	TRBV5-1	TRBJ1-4	TGCGCCAGCAGCTATACCGGGACAGGATATGAAAAACTGTTTTTT	CASSYTGTGYEKLFF
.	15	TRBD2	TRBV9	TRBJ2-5	TGTGCCAGCAGCGGCGAGGGACTAGCAATAGAGACCCAGTACTTC	CASSGEGLAIETQYF
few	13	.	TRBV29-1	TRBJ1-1	TGCAGCGTTGAATTAAGTAGAAACACTGAAGCTTTCTTT	CSVELSRNTEAFF
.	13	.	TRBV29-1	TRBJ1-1	TGCAGCGTTAAACTCTTGGTAGACACTGAAGCTTTCTTT	CSVKLLVDTEAFF
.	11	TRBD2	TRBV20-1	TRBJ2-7	TGCAGTGCTTCCGGGACTATGGAGCAGTACTTC	CSASGTMEQYF
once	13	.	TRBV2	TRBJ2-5	TGTGCCAGCTTGGGACACTACCAAGAGACCCAGTACTTC	CASLGHYQETQYF
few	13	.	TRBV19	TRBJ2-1	TGTGCCAGTAGTAGGCAGACAATTGGTGAGCAGTTCTTC	CASSRQTIGEQFF
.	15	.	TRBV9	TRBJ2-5	TGTGCCAGCAGCCGTGGGGGGAGGAAGGAAGAGACCCAGTACTTC	CASSRGGRKEETQYF
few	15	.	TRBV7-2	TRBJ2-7	TGTGCCAGCAGCTTTCAGGACAACCCTGCCTACGAGCAGTACTTC	CASSFQDNPAYEQYF
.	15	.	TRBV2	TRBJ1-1	TGTGCCAGCAGTGAAGCGCTTGGGGCACCCACTGAAGCTTTCTTT	CASSEALGAPTEAFF
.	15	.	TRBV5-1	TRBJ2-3	TGCGCCAGCAGCTTGGCGGGACAACTGCCAGATACGCAGTATTTT	CASSLAGQLPDTQYF
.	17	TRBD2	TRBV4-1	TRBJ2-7	TGCGCCAGCAGCCAAGGGCGGGAACTAGCGGGAGTCAACGAGCAGTACTTC	CASSQGRELAGVNEQYF
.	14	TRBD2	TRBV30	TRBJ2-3	TGTGCCTGGAGTGCAGGGACTAGCGCGATCAGGCAGTATTTT	CAWSAGTSAIRQYF
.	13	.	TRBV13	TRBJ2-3	TGTGCCAGCAGCTTAAACAGGGCAGATACGCAGTATTTT	CASSLNRADTQYF